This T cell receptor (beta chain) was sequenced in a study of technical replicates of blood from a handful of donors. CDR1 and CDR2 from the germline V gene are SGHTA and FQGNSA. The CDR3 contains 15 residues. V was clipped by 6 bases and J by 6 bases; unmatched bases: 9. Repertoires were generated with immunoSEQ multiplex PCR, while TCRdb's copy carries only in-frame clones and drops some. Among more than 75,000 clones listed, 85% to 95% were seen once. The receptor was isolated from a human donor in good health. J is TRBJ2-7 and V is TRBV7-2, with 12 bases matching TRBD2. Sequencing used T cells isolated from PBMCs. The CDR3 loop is CASSDSASGRGEQYF. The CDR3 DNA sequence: TGTGCCAGCAGTGACTCGGCTAGCGGGAGGGGCGAGCAGTACTTC.